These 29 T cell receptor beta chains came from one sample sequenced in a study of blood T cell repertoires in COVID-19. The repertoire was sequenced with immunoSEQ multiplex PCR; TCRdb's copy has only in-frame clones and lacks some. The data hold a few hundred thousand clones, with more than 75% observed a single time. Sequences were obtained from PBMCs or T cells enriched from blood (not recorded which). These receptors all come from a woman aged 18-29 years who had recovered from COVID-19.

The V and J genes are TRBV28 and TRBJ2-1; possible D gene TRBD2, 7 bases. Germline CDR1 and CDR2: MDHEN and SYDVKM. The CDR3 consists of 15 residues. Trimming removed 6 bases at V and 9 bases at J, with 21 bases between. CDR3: CASSPRGAGSGEQFF. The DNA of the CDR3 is TGTGCCAGCAGCCCTCGGGGGGCCGGAAGTGGTGAGCAGTTCTTC.

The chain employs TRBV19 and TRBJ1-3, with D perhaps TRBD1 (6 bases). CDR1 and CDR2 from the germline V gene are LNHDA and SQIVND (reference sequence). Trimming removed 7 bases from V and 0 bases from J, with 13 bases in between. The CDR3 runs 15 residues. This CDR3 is CASTGQIGSGNTIYF. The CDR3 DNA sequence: TGTGCCAGTACCGGACAGATTGGCTCTGGAAACACCATATATTTT.

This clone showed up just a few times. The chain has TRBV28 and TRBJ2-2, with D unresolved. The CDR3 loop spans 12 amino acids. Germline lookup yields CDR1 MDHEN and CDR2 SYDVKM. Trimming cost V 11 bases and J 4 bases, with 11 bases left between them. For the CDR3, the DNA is TGTGCCTCCCTAAAGCTCACCGGGGAGCTGTTTTTT. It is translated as CASLKLTGELFF.

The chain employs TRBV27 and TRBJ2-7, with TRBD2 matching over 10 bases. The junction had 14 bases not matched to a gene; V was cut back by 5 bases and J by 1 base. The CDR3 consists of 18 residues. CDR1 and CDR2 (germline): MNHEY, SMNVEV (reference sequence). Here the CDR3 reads CASSRSHFGLADSYEQYF. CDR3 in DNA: TGTGCCAGCAGTCGATCACACTTCGGACTAGCGGATTCCTACGAGCAGTACTTC.

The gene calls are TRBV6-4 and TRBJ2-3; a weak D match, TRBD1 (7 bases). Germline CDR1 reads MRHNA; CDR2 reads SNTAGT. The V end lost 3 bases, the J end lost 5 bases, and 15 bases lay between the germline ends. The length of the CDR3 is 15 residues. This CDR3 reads CASSEGRGVGDTQYF. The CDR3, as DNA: TGTGCCAGCAGTGAGGGCAGGGGGGTAGGAGATACGCAGTATTTT.

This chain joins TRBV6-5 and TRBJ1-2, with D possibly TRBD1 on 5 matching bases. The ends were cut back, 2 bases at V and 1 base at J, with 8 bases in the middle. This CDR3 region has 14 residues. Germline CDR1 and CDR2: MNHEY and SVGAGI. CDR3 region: CASSYGGGNYGYTF. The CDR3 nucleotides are TGTGCCAGCAGTTACGGGGGGGGTAACTATGGCTACACCTTC.

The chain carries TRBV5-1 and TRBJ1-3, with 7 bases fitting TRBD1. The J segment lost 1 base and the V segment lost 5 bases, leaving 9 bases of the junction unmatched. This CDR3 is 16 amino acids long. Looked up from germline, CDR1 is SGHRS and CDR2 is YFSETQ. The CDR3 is CASRRGGTDSGNTIYF. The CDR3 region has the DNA TGCGCCAGCAGAAGAGGCGGGACAGATTCTGGAAACACCATATATTTT.

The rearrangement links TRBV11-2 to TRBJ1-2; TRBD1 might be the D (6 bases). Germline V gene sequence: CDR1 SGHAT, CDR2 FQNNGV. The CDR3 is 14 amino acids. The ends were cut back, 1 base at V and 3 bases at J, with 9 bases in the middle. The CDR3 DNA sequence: TGTGCCAGCAGCTTAGGTTACAGGGACTATGGCTACACCTTC. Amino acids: CASSLGYRDYGYTF.

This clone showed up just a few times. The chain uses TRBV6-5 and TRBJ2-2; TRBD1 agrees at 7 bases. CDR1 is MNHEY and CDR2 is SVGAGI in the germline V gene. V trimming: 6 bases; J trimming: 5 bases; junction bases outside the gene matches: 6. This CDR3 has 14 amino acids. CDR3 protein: CASRDGTETGELFF. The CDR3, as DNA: TGTGCCAGCAGGGACGGGACAGAGACCGGGGAGCTGTTTTTT.

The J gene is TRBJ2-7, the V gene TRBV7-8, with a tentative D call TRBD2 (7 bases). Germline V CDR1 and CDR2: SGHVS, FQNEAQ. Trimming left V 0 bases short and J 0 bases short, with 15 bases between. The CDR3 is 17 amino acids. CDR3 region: CASSLALGGGSSYEQYF. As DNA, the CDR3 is TGTGCCAGCAGCTTAGCTTTAGGCGGGGGCAGCTCCTACGAGCAGTACTTC.

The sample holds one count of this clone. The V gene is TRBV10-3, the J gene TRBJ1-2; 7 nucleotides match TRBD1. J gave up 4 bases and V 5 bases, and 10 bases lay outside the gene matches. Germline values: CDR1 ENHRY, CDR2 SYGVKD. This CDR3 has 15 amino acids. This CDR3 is CAISTGTVGGYGYTF. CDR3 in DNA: TGTGCCATCAGTACAGGGACAGTAGGCGGCTATGGCTACACCTTC.

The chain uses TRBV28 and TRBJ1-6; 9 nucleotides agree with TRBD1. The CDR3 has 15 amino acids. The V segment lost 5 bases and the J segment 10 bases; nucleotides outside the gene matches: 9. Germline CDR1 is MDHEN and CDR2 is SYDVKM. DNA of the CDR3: TGTGCCAGCAGTGGGGGGACAGGGTGGAGCTCACCCCTCCACTTT. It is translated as CASSGGTGWSSPLHF.

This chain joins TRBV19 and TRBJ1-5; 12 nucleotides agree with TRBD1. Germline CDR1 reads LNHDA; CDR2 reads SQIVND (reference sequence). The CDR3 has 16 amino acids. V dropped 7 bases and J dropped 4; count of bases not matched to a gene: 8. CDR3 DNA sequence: TGTGCCAGTATCAAGGGGGGACAGGGGGCTAATCAGCCCCAGCATTTT. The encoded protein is CASIKGGQGANQPQHF.

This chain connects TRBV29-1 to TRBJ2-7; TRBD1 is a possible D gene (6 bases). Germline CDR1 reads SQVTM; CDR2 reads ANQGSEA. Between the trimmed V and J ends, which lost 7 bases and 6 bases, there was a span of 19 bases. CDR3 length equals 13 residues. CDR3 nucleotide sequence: TGCAGCGCCGGACAGAGCAGTGGGAGCGAGCAGTACTTC. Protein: CSAGQSSGSEQYF.

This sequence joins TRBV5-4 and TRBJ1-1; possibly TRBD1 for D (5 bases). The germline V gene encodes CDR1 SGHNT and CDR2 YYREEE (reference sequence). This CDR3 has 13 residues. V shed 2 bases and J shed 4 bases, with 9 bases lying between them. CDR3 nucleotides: TGTGCCAGCAGCTTTCAGGGAGGCACTGAAGCTTTCTTT. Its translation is CASSFQGGTEAFF.

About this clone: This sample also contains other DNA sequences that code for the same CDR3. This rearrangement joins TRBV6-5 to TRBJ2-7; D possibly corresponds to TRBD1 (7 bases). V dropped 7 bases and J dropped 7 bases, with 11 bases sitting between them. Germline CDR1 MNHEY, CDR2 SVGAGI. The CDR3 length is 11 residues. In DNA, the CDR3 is TGTGCCAGCACCCAGGGGGGAGAGCAGTACTTC. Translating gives CASTQGGEQYF.

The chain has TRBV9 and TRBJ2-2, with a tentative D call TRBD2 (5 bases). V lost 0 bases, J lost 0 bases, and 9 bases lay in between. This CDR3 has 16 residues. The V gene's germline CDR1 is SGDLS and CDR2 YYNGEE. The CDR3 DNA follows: TGTGCCAGCAGCGTAGGTGGCGGGCCGAACACCGGGGAGCTGTTTTTT. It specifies CASSVGGGPNTGELFF.

For the CDR3, the DNA is TGTGCCAGCACCCGGGGAGGGAGTTCCTCTGGGGCCAACGTCCTGACTTTC. It encodes CASTRGGSSSGANVLTF. The V gene is TRBV28, the J gene TRBJ2-6, with TRBD2 identical over 7 bases. V lost 7 bases to trimming and J lost 0 bases; unmatched junction nucleotides: 9. Germline assignment: CDR1 MDHEN and CDR2 SYDVKM. The CDR3 contains 17 residues.

CDR3 in amino acids: CASSRGTGNEKLFF. The CDR3 DNA follows: TGTGCCAGCAGCCGGGGGACAGGTAATGAAAAACTGTTTTTT. The chain uses TRBV7-9 and TRBJ1-4; 8 nucleotides match TRBD1. The CDR3 spans 14 residues. J was trimmed by 4 bases and V by 5 bases; bases with no gene match: 3. The germline CDR1 and CDR2 sequences are SEHNR and FQNEAQ (reference sequence).

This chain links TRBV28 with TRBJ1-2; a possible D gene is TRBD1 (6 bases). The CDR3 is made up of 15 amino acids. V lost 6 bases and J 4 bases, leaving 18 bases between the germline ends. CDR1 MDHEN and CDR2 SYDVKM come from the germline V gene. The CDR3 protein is CASSRGGGAGYGYTF. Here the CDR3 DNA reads TGTGCCAGCAGCCGGGGAGGGGGGGCTGGCTATGGCTACACCTTC.

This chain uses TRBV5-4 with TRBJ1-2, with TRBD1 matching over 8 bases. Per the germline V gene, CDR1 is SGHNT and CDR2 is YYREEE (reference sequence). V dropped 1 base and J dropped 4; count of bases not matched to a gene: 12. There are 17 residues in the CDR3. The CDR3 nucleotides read TGTGCCAGCAGCTTGAGTAGTACGGCACAGGGGGGCTATGGCTACACCTTC. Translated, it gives CASSLSSTAQGGYGYTF.

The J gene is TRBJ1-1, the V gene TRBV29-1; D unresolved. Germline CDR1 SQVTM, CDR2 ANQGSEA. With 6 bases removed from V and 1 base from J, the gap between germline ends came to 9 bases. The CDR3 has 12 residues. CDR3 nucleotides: TGCAGCGTCCGGGGAGGGAACACTGAAGCTTTCTTT. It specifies CSVRGGNTEAFF.

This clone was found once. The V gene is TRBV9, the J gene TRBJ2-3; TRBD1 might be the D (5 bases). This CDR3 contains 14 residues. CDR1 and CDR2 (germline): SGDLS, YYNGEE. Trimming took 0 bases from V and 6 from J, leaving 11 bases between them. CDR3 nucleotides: TGTGCCAGCAGCGTAGGGGGCCATGGTGATACGCAGTATTTT. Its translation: CASSVGGHGDTQYF.

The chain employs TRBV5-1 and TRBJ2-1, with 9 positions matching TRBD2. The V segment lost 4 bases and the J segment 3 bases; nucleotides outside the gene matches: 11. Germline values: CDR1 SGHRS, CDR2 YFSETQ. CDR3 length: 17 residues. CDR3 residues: CASSPPVGAGGYNEQFF. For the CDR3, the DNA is TGCGCCAGCAGCCCGCCGGTGGGAGCGGGAGGCTACAATGAGCAGTTCTTC.

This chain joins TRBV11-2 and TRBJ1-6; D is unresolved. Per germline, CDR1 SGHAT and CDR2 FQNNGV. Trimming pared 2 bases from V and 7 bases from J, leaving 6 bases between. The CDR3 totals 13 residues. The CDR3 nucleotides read TGTGCCAGCAGCTTAACAGCAAATTCACCCCTCCACTTT. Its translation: CASSLTANSPLHF.

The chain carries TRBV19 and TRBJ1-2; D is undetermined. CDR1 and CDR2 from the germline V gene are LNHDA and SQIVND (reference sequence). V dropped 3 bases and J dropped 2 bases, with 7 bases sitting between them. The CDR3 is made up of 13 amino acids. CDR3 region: CASSMEQNYGYTF. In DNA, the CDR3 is TGTGCCAGTAGTATGGAACAGAACTATGGCTACACCTTC.

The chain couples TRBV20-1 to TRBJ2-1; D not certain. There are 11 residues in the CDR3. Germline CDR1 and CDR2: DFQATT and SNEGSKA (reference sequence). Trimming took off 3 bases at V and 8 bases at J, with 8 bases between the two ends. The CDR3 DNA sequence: TGCAGTGCTAGTCCTGCGGATGAGCAGTTCTTC. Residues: CSASPADEQFF.

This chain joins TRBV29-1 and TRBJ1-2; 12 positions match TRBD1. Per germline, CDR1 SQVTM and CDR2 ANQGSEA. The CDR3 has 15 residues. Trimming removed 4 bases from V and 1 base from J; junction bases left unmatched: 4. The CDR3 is CSVGGTGGFNYGYTF. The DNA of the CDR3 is TGCAGCGTTGGCGGGACAGGGGGCTTTAACTATGGCTACACCTTC.

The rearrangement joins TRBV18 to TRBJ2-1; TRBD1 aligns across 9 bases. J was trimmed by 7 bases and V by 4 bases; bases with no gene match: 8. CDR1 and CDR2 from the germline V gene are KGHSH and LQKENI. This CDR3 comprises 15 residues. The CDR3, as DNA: TGTGCCAGCTCACAGAACAACAGGGGGCTTAATGAGCAGTTCTTC. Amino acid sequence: CASSQNNRGLNEQFF.